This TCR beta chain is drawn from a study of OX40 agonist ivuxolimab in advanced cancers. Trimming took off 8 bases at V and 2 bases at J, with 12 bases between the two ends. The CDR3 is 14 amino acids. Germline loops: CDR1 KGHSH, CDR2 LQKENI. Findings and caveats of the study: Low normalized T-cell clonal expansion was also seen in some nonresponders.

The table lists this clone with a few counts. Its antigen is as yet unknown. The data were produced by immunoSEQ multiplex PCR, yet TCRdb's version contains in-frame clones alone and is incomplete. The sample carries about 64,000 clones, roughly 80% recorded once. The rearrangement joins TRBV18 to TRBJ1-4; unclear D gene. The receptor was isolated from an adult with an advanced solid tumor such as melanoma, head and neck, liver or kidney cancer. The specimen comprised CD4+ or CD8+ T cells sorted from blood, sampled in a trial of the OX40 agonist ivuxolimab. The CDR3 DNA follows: TGTGCCAGCCAGGAACGAGGGACTAATGAAAAACTGTTTTTT. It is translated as CASQERGTNEKLFF.